This T cell receptor beta chain was sequenced in a study of PD-L1 blockade in urothelial cancer. Study-level information: Bladder-origin urothelial cancer in males described about 85% of the 29 patients.

Repertoires were generated with immunoSEQ multiplex PCR, while TCRdb's copy carries only in-frame clones and drops some. The sample consists of about 110,000 clones, approximately 85% of them appearing once. This CDR3 spans 15 amino acids. The J segment lost 2 bases and the V segment lost 5 bases, leaving 5 bases of the junction unmatched. CDR1 and CDR2 from the germline V gene are MNHNY and SVGAGI (reference sequence). The chain joins TRBV6-6 to TRBJ1-2; TRBD1 aligns across 10 bases. This clonotype was obtained from a man between 45 and 60 years old with urothelial cancer. Sequenced here: PBMCs, sampled around atezolizumab (anti-PD-L1) treatment. The CDR3 here is CASSQGQGKNYGYTF. The CDR3, as DNA: TGTGCCAGCAGTCAGGGACAGGGGAAAAACTATGGCTACACCTTC.